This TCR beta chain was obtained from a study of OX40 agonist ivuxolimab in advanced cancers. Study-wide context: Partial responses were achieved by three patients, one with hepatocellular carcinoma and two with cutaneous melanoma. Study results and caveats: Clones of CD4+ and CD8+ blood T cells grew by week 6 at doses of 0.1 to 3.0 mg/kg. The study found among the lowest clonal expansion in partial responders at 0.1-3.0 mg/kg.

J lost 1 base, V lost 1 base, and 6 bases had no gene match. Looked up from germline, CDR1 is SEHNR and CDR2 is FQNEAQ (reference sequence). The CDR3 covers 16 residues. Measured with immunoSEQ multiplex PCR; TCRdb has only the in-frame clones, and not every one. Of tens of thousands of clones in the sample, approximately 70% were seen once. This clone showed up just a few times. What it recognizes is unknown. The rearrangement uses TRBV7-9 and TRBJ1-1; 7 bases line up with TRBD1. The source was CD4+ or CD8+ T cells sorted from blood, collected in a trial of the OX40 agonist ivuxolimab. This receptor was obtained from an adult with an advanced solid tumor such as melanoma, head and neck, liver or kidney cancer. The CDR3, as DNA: TGTGCCAGCAGCTTAGAGAGACAGGGACCGAACACTGAAGCTTTCTTT. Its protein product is CASSLERQGPNTEAFF.